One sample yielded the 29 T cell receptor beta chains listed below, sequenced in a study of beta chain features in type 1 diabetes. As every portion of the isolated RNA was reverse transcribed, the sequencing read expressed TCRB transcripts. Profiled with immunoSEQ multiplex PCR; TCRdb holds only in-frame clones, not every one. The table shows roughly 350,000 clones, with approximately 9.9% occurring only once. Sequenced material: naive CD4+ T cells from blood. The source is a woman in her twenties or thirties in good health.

CDR3 coding DNA: TGTGCCAGCAGCCCACAGGTTTTCACCTACGAGCAGTACTTC. This gives the protein CASSPQVFTYEQYF. The rearrangement links TRBV7-9 to TRBJ2-7; D is possibly TRBD1 (5 bases). The CDR3 length is 14 residues. The germline CDR1 and CDR2 sequences are SEHNR and FQNEAQ (reference sequence). The V end lost 5 bases, the J end lost 2 bases, and 13 bases lay between the germline ends.

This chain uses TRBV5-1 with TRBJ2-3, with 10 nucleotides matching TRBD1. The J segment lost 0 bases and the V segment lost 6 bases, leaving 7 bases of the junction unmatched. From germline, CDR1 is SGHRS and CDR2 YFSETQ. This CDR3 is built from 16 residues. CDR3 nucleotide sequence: TGCGCCAGCAAGACAGGGGGCGGCCCAAGCACAGATACGCAGTATTTT. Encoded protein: CASKTGGGPSTDTQYF.

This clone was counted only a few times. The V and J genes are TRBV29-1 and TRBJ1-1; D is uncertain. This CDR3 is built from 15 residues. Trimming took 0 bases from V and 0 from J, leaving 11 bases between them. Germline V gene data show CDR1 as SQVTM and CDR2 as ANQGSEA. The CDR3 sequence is CSVEDRGTVNTEAFF. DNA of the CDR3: TGCAGCGTTGAAGATCGCGGCACCGTGAACACTGAAGCTTTCTTT.

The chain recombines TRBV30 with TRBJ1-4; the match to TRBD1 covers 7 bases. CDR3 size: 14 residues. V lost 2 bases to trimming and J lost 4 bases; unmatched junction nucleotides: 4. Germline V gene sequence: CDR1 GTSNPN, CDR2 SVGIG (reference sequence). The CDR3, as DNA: TGTGCCTGGAGTCGACAGGGATTTAATGAAAAACTGTTTTTT. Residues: CAWSRQGFNEKLFF. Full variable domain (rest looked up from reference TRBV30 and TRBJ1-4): SQTIHQWPATLVQPVGSPLSLECTVEGTSNPNLYWYRQAAGRGLQLLFYSVGIGQISSEVPQNLSASRPQDRQFILSSKKLLLSDSGFYLCAWSRQGFNEKLFFGSGTQLSVL.

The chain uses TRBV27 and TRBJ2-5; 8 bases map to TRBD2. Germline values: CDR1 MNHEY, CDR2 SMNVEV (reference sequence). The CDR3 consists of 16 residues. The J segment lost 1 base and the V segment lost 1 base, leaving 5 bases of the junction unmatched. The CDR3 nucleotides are TGTGCCAGCAGTTTATTAGTACGGGGGGGCCAAGAGACCCAGTACTTC. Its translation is CASSLLVRGGQETQYF.

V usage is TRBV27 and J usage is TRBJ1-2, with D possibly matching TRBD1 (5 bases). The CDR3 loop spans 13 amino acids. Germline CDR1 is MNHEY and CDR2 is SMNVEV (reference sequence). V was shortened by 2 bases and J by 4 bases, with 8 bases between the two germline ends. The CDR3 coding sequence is TGTGCCAGCAGTTTAGGGGCTGGCTATGGCTACACCTTC. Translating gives CASSLGAGYGYTF.

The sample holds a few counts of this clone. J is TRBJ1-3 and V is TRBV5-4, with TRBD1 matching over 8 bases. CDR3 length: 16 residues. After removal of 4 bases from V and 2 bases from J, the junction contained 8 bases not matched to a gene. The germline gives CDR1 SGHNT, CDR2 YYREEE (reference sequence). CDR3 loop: CASSKPGQVAGNTIYF. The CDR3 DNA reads TGTGCCAGCAGCAAACCGGGACAGGTAGCTGGAAACACCATATATTTT.

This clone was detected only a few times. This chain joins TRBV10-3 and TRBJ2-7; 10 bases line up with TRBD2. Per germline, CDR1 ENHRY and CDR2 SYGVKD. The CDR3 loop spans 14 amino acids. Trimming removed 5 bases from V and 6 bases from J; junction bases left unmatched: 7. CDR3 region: CAISSIAGGSEQYF. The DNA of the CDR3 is TGTGCCATCAGTTCAATAGCGGGGGGCAGCGAGCAGTACTTC.

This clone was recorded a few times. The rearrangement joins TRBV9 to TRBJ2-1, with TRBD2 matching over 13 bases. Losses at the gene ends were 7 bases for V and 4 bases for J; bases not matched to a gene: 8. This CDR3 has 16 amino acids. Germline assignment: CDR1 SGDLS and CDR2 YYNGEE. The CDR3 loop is CASEPAGLAGYNEQFF. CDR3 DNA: TGTGCCAGCGAACCGGCGGGACTAGCGGGATACAATGAGCAGTTCTTC.

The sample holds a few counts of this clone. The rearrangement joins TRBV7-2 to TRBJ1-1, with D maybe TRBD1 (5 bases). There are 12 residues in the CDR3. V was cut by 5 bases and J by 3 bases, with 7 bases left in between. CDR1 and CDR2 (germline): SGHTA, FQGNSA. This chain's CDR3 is CASSRRDTEAFF. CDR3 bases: TGTGCCAGCAGCCGCAGGGACACTGAAGCTTTCTTT.

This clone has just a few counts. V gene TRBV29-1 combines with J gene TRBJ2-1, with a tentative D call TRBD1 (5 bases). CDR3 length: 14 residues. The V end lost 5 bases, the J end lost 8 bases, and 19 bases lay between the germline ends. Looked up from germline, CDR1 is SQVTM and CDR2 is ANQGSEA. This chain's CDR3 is CSVRQTNLGYEQFF. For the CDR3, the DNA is TGCAGCGTTCGACAGACAAACTTGGGATATGAGCAGTTCTTC.

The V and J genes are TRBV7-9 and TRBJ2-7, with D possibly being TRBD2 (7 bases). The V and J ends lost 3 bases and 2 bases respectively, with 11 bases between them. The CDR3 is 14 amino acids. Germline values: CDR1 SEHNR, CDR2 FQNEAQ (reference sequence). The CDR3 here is CASSLGGGAYEQYF. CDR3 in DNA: TGTGCCAGCAGCTTGGGAGGGGGTGCCTACGAGCAGTACTTC.

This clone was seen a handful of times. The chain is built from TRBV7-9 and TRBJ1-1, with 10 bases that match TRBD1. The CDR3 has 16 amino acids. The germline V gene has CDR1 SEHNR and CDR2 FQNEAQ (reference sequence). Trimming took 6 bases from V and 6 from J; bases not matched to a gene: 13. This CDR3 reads CASSLRAGQGTAEAFF. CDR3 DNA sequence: TGTGCCAGCAGTCTTAGGGCGGGACAGGGGACGGCTGAAGCTTTCTTT.

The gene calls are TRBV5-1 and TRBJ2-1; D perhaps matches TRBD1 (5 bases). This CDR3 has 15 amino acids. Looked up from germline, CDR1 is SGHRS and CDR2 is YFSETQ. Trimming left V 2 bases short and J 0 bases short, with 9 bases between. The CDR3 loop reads CASSFQGSSYNEQFF. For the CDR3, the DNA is TGCGCCAGCAGCTTCCAGGGAAGCTCCTACAATGAGCAGTTCTTC.

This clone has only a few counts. The CDR3 loop reads CASSSGTRKETQYF. The CDR3 DNA follows: TGTGCCAGCAGTTCCGGGACTAGAAAAGAGACCCAGTACTTC. The chain is built from TRBV6-5 and TRBJ2-5, with 8 bases matching TRBD2. Germline V gene sequence: CDR1 MNHEY, CDR2 SVGAGI. There are 14 residues in the CDR3. Trimming took 4 bases from V and 3 from J; bases not matched to a gene: 4.

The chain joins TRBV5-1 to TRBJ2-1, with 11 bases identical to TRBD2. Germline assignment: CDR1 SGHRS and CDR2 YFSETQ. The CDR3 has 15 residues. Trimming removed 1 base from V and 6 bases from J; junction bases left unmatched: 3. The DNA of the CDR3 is TGCGCCAGCAGCTTGTCACTAGCGGGAGCCAATGAGCAGTTCTTC. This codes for CASSLSLAGANEQFF. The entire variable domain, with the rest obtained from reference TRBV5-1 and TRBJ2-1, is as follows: KAGVTQTPRYLIKTRGQQVTLSCSPISGHRSVSWYQQTPGQGLQFLFEYFSETQRNKGNFPGRFSGRQFSNSRSEMNVSTLELGDSALYLCASSLSLAGANEQFFGPGTRLTVL.

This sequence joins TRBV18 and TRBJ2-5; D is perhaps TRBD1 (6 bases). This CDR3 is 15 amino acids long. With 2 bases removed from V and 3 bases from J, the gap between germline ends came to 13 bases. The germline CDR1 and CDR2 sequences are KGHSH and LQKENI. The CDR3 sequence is CASSPRTAGEETQYF. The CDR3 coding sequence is TGTGCCAGCTCACCAAGGACAGCCGGGGAAGAGACCCAGTACTTC.

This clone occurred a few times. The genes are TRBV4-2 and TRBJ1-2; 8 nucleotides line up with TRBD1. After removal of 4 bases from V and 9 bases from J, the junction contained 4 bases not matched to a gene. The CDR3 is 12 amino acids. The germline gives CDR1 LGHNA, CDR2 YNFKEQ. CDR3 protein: CASSRTGPSYTF. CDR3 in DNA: TGTGCCAGCAGCCGGACAGGGCCAAGCTACACCTTC.

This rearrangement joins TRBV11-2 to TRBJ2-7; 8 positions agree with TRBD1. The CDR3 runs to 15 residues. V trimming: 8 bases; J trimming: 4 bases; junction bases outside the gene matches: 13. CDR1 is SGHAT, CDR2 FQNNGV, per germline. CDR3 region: CASRKQRTGPYEQYF. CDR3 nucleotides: TGTGCCAGCCGAAAACAGCGGACAGGGCCGTACGAGCAGTACTTC.

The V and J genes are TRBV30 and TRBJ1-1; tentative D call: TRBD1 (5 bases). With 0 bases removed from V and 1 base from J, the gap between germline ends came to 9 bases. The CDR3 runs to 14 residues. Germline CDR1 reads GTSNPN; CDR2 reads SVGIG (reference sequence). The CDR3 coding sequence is TGTGCCTGGAGTGTGGGGCCCGCGAACACTGAAGCTTTCTTT. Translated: CAWSVGPANTEAFF.

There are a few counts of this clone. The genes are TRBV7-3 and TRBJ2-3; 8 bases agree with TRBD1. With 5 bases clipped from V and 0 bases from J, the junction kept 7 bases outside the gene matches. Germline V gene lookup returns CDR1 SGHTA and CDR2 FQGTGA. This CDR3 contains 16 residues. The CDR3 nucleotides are TGTGCCAGCAGCCTAGGACAGGGAAGTAGCACAGATACGCAGTATTTT. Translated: CASSLGQGSSTDTQYF. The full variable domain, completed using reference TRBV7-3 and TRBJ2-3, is GAGVSQTPSNKVTEKGKYVELRCDPISGHTALYWYRQSLGQGPEFLIYFQGTGAADDSGLPNDRFFAVRPEGSVSTLKIQRTERGDSAVYLCASSLGQGSSTDTQYFGPGTRLTVL.

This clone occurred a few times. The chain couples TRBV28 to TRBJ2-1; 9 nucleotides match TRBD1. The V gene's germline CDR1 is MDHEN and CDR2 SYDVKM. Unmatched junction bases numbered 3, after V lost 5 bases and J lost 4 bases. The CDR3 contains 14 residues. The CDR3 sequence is CASSTGGAYNEQFF. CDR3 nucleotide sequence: TGTGCCAGCAGTACAGGGGGCGCTTACAATGAGCAGTTCTTC.

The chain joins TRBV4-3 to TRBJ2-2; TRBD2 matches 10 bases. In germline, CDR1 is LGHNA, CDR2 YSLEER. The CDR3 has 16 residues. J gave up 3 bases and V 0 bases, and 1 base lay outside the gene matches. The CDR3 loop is CASSQDLAGDTGELFF. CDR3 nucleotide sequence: TGCGCCAGCAGCCAAGATCTAGCGGGAGACACCGGGGAGCTGTTTTTT.

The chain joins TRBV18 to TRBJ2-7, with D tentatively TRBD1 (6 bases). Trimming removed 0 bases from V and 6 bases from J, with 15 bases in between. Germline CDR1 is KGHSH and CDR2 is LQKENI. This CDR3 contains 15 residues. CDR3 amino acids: CASSPPLQGWSEQYF. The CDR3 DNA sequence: TGTGCCAGCTCACCACCGCTACAGGGTTGGAGCGAGCAGTACTTC.

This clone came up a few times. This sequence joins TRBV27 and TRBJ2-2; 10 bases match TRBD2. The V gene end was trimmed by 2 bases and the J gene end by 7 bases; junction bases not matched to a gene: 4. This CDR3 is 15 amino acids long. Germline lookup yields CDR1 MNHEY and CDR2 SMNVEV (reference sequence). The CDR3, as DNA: TGTGCCAGCAGTTTACTAGCGGGAGTTGGCGGGGAGCTGTTTTTT. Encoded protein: CASSLLAGVGGELFF.

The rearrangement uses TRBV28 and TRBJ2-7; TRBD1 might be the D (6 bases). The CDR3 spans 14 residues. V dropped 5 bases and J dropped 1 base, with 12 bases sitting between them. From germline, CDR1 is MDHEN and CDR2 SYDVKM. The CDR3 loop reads CASSLRTVSYEQYF. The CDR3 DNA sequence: TGTGCCAGCAGTCTAAGGACAGTATCCTACGAGCAGTACTTC.

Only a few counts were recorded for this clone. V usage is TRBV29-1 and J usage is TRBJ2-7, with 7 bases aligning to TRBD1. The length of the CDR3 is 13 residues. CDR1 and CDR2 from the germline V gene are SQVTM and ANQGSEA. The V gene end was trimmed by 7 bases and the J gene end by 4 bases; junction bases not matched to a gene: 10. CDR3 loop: CSAGTARDYEQYF. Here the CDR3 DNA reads TGCAGCGCAGGGACAGCGAGAGATTACGAGCAGTACTTC.

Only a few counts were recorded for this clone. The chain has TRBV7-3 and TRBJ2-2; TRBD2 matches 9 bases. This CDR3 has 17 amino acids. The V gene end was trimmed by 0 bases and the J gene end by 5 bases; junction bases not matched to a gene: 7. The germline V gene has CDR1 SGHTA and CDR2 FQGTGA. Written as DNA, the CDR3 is TGTGCCAGCAGCTTAACGGGGGTAGCGGGAGTTACCGGGGAGCTGTTTTTT. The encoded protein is CASSLTGVAGVTGELFF. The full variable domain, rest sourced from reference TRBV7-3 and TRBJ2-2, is GAGVSQTPSNKVTEKGKYVELRCDPISGHTALYWYRQSLGQGPEFLIYFQGTGAADDSGLPNDRFFAVRPEGSVSTLKIQRTERGDSAVYLCASSLTGVAGVTGELFFGEGSRLTVL.

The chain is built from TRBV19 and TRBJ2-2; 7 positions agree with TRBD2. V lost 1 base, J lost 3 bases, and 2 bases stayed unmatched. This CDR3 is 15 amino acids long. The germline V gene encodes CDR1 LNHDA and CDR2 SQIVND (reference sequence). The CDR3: CASSIGRGDTGELFF. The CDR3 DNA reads TGTGCCAGTAGTATAGGTCGGGGGGACACCGGGGAGCTGTTTTTT. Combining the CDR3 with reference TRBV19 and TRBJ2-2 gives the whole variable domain DGGITQSPKYLFRKEGQNVTLSCEQNLNHDAMYWYRQDPGQGLRLIYYSQIVNDFQKGDIAEGYSVSREKKESFPLTVTSAQKNPTAFYLCASSIGRGDTGELFFGEGSRLTVL.